This TCR beta chain was identified in a study of blood T cell repertoires in COVID-19 (TCRdb year 2020). Notes on the research overall: Samples covering the acute and convalescent phases of COVID-19 were provided by collaborators in the United States, Italy and Spain. The material from the prospective study consisted of cDNA or gDNA derived from T cells, B-cell-depleted T cells, or PBMCs. Subjects who had been exposed to COVID-19, were actively infected with it, or had recovered from it provided the deeply sampled blood TCRbeta repertoires that made up the dataset. Samples came from the ongoing ImmuneRACE study (first 160 participants) plus 1,254 subjects from 6 global collaborators. Where available, HLA class I and class II types were obtained from metadata supplied by the sample provider rather than from assay-based typing. Nearly every sample came with metadata listing a de-identified subject ID, COVID-19 status, age in years and sex. The repertoires were released in a freely available public database meant as a resource for research on the immune response to SARS-CoV-2.

CDR1 and CDR2 are read off the germline V gene as MGHDK and SYGVNS. From the cysteine up to the phenylalanine, the CDR3 has a length of 16 residues. CDR3 DNA only is kept here, 48 bases in frame from base 1. Clipping removes 3 bases from V and 7 bases from J, with 14 as the unmatched junction base count. One collaborating source in Seattle enrolled patients during active infection and followed them longitudinally through the course of disease. Whole blood was collected in K2EDTA tubes by collaborating institutions according to the institutions' own protocols. For TCRbeta analysis, collaborators shipped samples as frozen whole blood, isolated PBMCs, or DNA extracted from either of those sample types. Note on this clone: Its antigen is currently not known. There are no base qualities to consult, and no much larger clone falls within one base.

Study-wide conclusions, independent of this receptor: How much clinical and demographic metadata was included differed by source and by participant, and the metadata was provided uncurated.

TCRbeta CDR3 regions were amplified from genomic DNA by means of the immunoSEQ Assay, a bias-controlled multiplex PCR. Turning to the authors' computational methods: Within the assay, amplification of reference gene primers was used to estimate how many nucleated cells each sample contained. To quantify the absolute abundance of each unique TCRbeta CDR3 rearrangement, sequence reads were collapsed and filtered. For each sample, productive Simpson clonality was calculated by taking the square root of Simpson's diversity index across productive rearrangements. The source is immuneACCESS, and TCRdb retained only in-frame sequences with V and J called. Part of the clones is not carried over; for the studies checked, unresolved V genes explain less than half of this, and the remainder is unexplained. From that table come the V and J calls and clone size; the DNA was used to work out D and trimming. This sample holds some 56,000 clones; about 87% were observed only once. Under 7.5% of the sample belongs to the ten largest clones.

The origin of this receptor is a woman in her sixties or seventies with COVID-19, enrolled during active disease. Sequenced: peripheral blood. Rearrangement joined TRBV25-1 to TRBJ1-2, with 7 junctional bases fitting TRBD1. The bases read TGTGCCAGCAGTGAGGTAATAATACAGGGGCGTGGTGGCTACACCTTC. Translated, this is CASSEVIIQGRGGYTF.